This T cell receptor (beta chain) was identified during a study of T cells in Graves' hyperthyroidism and ophthalmopathy. This clonotype has a count of ten or more. TCR beta CDR3 sequences were amplified from RNA transcripts. Initially, a first-round RT-PCR of the TCR CDR3 employed the HTBI primer set. Via MiXCR, TCRdb re-called the multiplex PCR reads, giving one row per CDR3 protein. The sample has more than 550,000 distinct CDR3 sequences; about 18% are singletons. Germline V gives CDR1 SGHAT, CDR2 FQNNGV. The V and J ends lost 5 bases and 6 bases, in that order; junction bases with no gene match: 6. This CDR3 has 15 residues. Exclusion criteria comprised uncontrolled infection, other autoimmune disease, pregnancy or lactation.

Sequenced sample: blood. The TCR was taken from a man in his fifties or sixties with Graves' hyperthyroidism. The chain combines TRBV11-2 with TRBJ2-2; TRBD2 matches at 10 bases. CDR3 amino acids: CASSHSSGSAGELFF. CDR3 DNA sequence: TGTGCCAGCAGCCACTCTAGCGGGAGCGCCGGGGAGCTGTTTTTT.